This section outlines one T cell receptor (beta chain) sequence together with its context. This CDR3 region has 16 residues. The germline V gene has CDR1 SEHNR and CDR2 FQNEAQ (reference sequence). With 4 bases removed from V and 8 bases from J, the gap between germline ends came to 20 bases. Data came from immunoSEQ multiplex PCR; TCRdb stores just in-frame clones and leaves some out. The sample records roughly 100,000 clones, more than 85% being singletons. These data are taken from a study of cytomegalovirus exposure and HLA in healthy donors. The source material was PBMCs. This TCR was recovered from a woman aged 18-29 years in good health and CMV-seropositive. The rearrangement joins TRBV7-9 to TRBJ1-4, with a tentative D call TRBD1 (6 bases). The chain's CDR3 is CASSSYRDEGLEKLFF. CDR3 in DNA: TGTGCCAGCAGCTCATACAGGGATGAGGGTCTCGAAAAACTGTTTTTT.